The rows below give T cell receptor beta chains drawn from one sample of a study of cytomegalovirus exposure and HLA in healthy donors. Produced via immunoSEQ multiplex PCR; TCRdb's table is partial and in-frame only. The data show hundreds of thousands of clones, with just over 75% seen just once and over 0.55% held by the top ten. What was sequenced was PBMCs. These receptors were taken from a man between 18 and 29 years old in good health and CMV-seronegative. Both conserved end residues are part of each CDR3. A D gene is named only where the DNA matches it firmly. Some rows have no size entry. The others give once, few or many, or a class for an expanded clone.

D: NA
V: TRBV6-1
J: TRBJ2-5
size: few
CDR3: CASILGGSSGTQYF
DNA: TGTGCCAGCATCCTGGGGGGATCGTCGGGGACCCAGTACTTC

D: NA
V: TRBV5-1
J: TRBJ1-1
size: NA
CDR3: CASSLGGVMNTEAFF
DNA: TGCGCCAGCAGCCTAGGCGGGGTGATGAACACTGAAGCTTTCTTT

D: TRBD1
V: TRBV30
J: TRBJ2-7
size: NA
CDR3: CAWSDRGDYEQYF
DNA: TGTGCCTGGAGTGACAGGGGGGACTACGAGCAGTACTTC

D: NA
V: TRBV5-1
J: TRBJ2-2
size: NA
CDR3: CASSSSVGSTGELFF
DNA: TGCGCCAGCAGCTCCTCCGTGGGGAGTACCGGGGAGCTGTTTTTT

D: NA
V: TRBV30
J: TRBJ2-7
size: NA
CDR3: CAWNRGLAYEQYF
DNA: TGTGCCTGGAACAGGGGACTAGCCTACGAGCAGTACTTC

D: NA
V: TRBV6-1
J: TRBJ1-5
size: few
CDR3: CASTQTGNSNQPQHF
DNA: TGTGCCAGCACTCAGACAGGAAATAGCAATCAGCCCCAGCATTTT

D: TRBD2
V: TRBV27
J: TRBJ2-7
size: NA
CDR3: CASSSPSGRLGEQYF
DNA: TGTGCCAGCAGTTCTCCTAGCGGGAGGTTGGGGGAGCAGTACTTC

D: NA
V: TRBV5-6
J: TRBJ2-7
size: NA
CDR3: CASSLPWAGLAPYEQYF
DNA: TGTGCCAGCAGCTTGCCGTGGGCCGGGCTAGCCCCCTACGAGCAGTACTTC

D: TRBD1
V: TRBV5-1
J: TRBJ2-5
size: few
CDR3: CASSLFVRDSQETQYF
DNA: TGCGCCAGCAGCTTGTTCGTTCGGGACAGCCAAGAGACCCAGTACTTC

D: TRBD2
V: TRBV4-1
J: TRBJ2-3
size: NA
CDR3: CASSPGTSGTDTQYF
DNA: TGCGCCAGCAGCCCTGGGACTAGCGGCACAGATACGCAGTATTTT